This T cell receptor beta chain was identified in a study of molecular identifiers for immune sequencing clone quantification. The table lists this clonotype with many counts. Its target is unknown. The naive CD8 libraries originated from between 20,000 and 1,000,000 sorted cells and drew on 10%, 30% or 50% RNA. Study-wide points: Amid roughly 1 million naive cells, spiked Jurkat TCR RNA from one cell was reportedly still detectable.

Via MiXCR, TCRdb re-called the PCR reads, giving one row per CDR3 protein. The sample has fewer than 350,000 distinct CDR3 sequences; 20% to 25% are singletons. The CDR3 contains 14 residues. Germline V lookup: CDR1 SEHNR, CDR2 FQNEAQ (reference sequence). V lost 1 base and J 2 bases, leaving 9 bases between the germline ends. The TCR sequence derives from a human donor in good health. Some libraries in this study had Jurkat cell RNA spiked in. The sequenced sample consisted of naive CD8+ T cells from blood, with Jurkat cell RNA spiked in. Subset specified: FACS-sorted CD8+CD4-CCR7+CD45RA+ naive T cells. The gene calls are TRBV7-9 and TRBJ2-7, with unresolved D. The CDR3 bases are TGTGCCAGCAGCTTAGTGACCGTCCCCTACGAGCAGTACTTC. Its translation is CASSLVTVPYEQYF.